This T cell receptor beta chain derives from a study of CD8 T cells in ankylosing spondylitis. MiXCR, applied by TCRdb to the 5' RACE reads, yields one record per CDR3 protein. The sample holds hundreds of thousands of distinct CDR3 sequences; roughly 20% are singletons and the top ten take about an eighth. The germline gives CDR1 SQVTM, CDR2 ANQGSEA. The CDR3 has 15 residues. Trimming pared 4 bases from V and 4 bases from J, leaving 16 bases between. The clonotype was recovered from a male donor with ankylosing spondylitis or in good health (not recorded which). The chain recombines TRBV29-1 with TRBJ2-2; the D gene is possibly TRBD1 (5 bases). Sequencing was performed on blood, either unsorted or a sorted T cell fraction (not recorded which). The DNA for the CDR3 is TGCAGCGTTGCCCAGGGTTCGGGCGGCACCGGGGAGCTGTTTTTT. This translates into CSVAQGSGGTGELFF.